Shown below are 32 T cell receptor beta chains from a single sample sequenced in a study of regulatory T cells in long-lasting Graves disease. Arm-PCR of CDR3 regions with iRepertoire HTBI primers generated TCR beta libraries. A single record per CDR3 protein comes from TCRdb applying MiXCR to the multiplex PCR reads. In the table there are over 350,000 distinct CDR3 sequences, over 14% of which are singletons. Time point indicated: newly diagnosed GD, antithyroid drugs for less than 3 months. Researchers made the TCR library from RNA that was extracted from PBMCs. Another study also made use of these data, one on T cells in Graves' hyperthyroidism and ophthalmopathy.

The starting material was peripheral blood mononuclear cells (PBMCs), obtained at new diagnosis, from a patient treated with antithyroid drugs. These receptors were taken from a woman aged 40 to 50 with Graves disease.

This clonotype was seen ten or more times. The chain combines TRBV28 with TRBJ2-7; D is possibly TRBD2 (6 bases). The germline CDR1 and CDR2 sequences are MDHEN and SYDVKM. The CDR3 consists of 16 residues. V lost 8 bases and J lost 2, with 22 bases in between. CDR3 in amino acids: CASWGKLALNPYEQYF. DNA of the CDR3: TGTGCCAGCTGGGGGAAACTAGCTTTGAACCCCTACGAGCAGTACTTC.

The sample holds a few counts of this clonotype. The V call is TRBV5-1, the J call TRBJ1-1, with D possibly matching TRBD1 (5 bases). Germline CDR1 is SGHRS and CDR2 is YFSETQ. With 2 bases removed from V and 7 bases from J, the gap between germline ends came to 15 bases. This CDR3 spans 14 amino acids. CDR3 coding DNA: TGCGCCAGCAGCTTAGGGACCATGGGACTTGAAGCTTTCTTT. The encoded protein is CASSLGTMGLEAFF.

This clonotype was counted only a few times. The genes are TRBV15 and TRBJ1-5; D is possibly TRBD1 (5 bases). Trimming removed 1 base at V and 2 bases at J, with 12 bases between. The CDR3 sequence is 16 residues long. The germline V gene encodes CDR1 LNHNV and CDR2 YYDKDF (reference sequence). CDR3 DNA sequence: TGTGCCACCAGCAGAGGTCTCATAGGGGGCAATCAGCCCCAGCATTTT. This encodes CATSRGLIGGNQPQHF.

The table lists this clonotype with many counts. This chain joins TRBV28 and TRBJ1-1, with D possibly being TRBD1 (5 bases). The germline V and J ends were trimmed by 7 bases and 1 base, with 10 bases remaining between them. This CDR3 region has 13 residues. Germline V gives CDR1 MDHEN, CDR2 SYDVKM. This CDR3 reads CASTGTPNTEAFF. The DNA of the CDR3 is TGTGCCAGCACCGGGACGCCGAACACTGAAGCTTTCTTT.

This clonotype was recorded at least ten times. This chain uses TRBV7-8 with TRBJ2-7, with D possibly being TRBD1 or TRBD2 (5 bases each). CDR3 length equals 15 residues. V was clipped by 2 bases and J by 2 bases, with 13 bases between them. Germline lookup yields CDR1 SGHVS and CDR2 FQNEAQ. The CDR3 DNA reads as TGTGCCAGCAGCTTATCCCGGGACGGACCCTACGAGCAGTACTTC. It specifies CASSLSRDGPYEQYF.

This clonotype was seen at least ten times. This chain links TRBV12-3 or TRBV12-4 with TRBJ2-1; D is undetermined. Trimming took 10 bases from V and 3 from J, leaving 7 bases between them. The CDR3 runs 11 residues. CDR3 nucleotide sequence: TGTGCCATCACTATCTACAATGAGCAGTTCTTC. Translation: CAITIYNEQFF.

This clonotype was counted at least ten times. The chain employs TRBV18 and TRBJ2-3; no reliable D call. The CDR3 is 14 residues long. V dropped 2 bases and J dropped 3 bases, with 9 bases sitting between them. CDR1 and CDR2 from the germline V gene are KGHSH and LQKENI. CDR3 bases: TGTGCCAGCTCACCATTAATCGGAACAGATACGCAGTATTTT. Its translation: CASSPLIGTDTQYF.

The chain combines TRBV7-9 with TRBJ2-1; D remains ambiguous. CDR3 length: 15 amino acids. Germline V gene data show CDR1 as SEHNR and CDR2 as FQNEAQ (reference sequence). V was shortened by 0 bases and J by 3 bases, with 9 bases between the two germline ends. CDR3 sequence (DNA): TGTGCCAGCAGCTTAGCGCTGTGGGGCTACAATGAGCAGTTCTTC. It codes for CASSLALWGYNEQFF.

CDR3: CASSIQASPNSPLHF. CDR3 sequence (DNA): TGTGCCAGTAGTATACAGGCGTCCCCTAATTCACCCCTCCACTTT. The chain is built from TRBV19 and TRBJ1-6; D not resolved. The germline CDR1 and CDR2 sequences are LNHDA and SQIVND (reference sequence). This CDR3 has 15 amino acids. Trimming cost V 2 bases and J 6 bases, with 11 bases left between them.

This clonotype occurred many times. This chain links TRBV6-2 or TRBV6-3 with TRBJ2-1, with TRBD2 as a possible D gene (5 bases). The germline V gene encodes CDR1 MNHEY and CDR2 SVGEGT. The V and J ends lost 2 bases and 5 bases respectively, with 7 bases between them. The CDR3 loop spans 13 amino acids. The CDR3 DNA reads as TGTGCCAGCAGTTACATCGGGAACAATGAGCAGTTCTTC. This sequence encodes CASSYIGNNEQFF.

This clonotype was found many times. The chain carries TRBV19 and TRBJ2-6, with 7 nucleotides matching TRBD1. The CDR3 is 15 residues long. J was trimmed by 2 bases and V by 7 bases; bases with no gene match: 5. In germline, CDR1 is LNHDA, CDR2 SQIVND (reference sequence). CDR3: CASKIQGTGANVLTF. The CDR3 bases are TGTGCCAGTAAAATACAGGGGACTGGGGCCAACGTCCTGACTTTC.

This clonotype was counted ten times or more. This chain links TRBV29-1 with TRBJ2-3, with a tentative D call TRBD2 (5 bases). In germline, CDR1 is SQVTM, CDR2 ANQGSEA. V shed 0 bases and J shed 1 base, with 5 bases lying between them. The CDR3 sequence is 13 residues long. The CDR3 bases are TGCAGCGTTGAAGAGGGAGGCACAGATACGCAGTATTTT. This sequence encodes CSVEEGGTDTQYF.

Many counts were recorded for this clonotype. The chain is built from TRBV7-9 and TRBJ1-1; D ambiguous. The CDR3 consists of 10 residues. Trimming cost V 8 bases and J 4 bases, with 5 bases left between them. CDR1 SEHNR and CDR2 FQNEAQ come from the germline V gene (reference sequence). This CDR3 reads CASEGTEAFF. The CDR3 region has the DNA TGTGCCAGCGAGGGCACTGAAGCTTTCTTT.

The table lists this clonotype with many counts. The CDR3, as DNA: TGTGCCAGTAGTCTGGTCCTAGGGACAGGTCGCAATGAGCAGTTCTTC. The encoded protein is CASSLVLGTGRNEQFF. The J gene is TRBJ2-1, the V gene TRBV19; 8 bases map to TRBD1. The CDR3 length is 16 residues. V shed 5 bases, J shed 6 bases, and the junction held 12 bases outside the gene matches. The germline gives CDR1 LNHDA, CDR2 SQIVND (reference sequence).

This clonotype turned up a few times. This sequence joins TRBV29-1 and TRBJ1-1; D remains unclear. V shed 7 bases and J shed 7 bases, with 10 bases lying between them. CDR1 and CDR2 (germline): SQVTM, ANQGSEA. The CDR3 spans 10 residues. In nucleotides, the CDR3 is TGCAGCGCTAAAGACATTGAAGCTTTCTTT. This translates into CSAKDIEAFF.

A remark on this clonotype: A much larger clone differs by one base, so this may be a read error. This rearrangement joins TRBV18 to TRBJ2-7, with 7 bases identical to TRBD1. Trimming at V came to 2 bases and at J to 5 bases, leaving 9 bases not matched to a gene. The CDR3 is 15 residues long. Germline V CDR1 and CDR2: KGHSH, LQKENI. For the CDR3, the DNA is TGTGCCAGCTCACCAACTACCGAGACAGGGAACGAGCAGTACTTC. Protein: CASSPTTETGNEQYF.

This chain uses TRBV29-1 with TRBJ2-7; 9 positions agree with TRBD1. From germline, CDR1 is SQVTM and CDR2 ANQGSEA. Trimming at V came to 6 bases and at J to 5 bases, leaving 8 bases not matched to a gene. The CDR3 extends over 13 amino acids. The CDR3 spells CSVVTGGIDEQYF. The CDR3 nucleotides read TGCAGCGTGGTAACAGGGGGCATCGACGAGCAGTACTTC.

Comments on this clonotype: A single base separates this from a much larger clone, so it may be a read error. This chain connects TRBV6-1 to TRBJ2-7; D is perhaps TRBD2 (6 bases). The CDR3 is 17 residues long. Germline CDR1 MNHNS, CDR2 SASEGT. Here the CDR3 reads CASSEKRTTLITYGQYF. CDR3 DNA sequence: TGTGCCAGCAGTGAAAAAAGGACTACTCTAATTACCTACGGGCAGTACTTC.

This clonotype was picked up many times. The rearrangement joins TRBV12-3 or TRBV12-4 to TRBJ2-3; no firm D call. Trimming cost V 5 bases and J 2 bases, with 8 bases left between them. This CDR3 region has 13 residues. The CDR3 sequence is CASSPGDTDTQYF. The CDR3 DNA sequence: TGTGCCAGCAGTCCCGGAGACACAGATACGCAGTATTTT.

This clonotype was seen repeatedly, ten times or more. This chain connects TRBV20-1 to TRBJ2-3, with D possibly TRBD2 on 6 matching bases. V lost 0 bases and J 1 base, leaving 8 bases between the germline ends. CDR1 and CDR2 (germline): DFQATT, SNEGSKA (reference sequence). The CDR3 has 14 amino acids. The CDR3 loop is CSAREVAGTDTQYF. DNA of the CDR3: TGCAGTGCTAGAGAGGTAGCGGGCACAGATACGCAGTATTTT.

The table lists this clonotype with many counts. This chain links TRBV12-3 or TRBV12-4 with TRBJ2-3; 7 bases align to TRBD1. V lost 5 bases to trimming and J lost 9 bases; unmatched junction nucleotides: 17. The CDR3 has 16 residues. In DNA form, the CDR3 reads TGTGCCAGCAGTACCATTCCAAGACAGGGAAGGGACACGCAGTATTTT. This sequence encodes CASSTIPRQGRDTQYF.

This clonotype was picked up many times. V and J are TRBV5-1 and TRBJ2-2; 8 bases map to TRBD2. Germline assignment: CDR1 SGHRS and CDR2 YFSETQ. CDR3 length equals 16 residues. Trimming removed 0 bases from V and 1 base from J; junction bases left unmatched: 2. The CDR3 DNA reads TGCGCCAGCAGCTTGGGACTAGCGAAGAACACCGGGGAGCTGTTTTTT. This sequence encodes CASSLGLAKNTGELFF.

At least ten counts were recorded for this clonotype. CDR3 amino acids: CASSLRTGVSTGELFF. The CDR3 region has the DNA TGTGCCAGCAGTTTGAGGACAGGAGTGTCCACCGGGGAGCTGTTTTTT. This sequence joins TRBV28 and TRBJ2-2; TRBD1 aligns across 7 bases. Germline CDR1 MDHEN, CDR2 SYDVKM. The ends lost 3 bases at V and 4 bases at J; junction bases unmatched: 8. The CDR3 runs 16 residues.

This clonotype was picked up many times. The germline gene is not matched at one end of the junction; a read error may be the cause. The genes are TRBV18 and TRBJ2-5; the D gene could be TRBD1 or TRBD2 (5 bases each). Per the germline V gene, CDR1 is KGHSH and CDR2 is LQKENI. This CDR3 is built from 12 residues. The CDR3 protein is CASSPTGPNYAF. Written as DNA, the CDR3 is TGTGCCAGCTCACCCACGGGACCCAATTATGCCTTC.

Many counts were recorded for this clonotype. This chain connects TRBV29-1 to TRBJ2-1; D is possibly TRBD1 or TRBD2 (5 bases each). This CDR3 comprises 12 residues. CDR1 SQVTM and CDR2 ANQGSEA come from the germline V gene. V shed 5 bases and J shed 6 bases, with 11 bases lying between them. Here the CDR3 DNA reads TGCAGCGTTCGCAAGGGGACCAATGAGCAGTTCTTC. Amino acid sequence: CSVRKGTNEQFF.

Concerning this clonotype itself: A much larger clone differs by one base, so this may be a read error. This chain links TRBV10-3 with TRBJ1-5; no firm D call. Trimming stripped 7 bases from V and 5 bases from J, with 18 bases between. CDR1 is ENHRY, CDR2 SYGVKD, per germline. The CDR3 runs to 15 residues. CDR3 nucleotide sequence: TGTGCCATCACTAACCGCAGGTCCGCGGATCAGCCCCAGCATTTT. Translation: CAITNRRSADQPQHF.

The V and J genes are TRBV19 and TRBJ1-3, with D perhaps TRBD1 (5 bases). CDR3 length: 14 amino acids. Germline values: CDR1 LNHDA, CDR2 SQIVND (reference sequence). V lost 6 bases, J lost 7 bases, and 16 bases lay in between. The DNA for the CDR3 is TGTGCCAGTAGCGTAAACGCAGGGCGGAACACCATATATTTT. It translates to CASSVNAGRNTIYF.

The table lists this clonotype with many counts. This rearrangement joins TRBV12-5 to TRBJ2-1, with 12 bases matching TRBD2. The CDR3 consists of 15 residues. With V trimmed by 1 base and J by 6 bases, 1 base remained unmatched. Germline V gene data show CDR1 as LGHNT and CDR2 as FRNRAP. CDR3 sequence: CASGLGLAGVNEQFF. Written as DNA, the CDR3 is TGTGCTAGTGGTTTGGGACTAGCGGGAGTCAATGAGCAGTTCTTC. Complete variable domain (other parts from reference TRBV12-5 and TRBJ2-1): DARVTQTPRHKVTEMGQEVTMRCQPILGHNTVFWYRQTMMQGLELLAYFRNRAPLDDSGMPKDRFSAEMPDATLATLKIQPSEPRDSAVYFCASGLGLAGVNEQFFGPGTRLTVL.

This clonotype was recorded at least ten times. The CDR3 DNA follows: TGTGCCAGCAGGGGGGACAGGGGCGCTGGCTACACCTTC. It encodes CASRGDRGAGYTF. V usage is TRBV27 and J usage is TRBJ1-2, with 10 nucleotides matching TRBD1. CDR3 length: 13 amino acids. Losses at the gene ends were 6 bases for V and 7 bases for J; bases not matched to a gene: 5. The germline CDR1 and CDR2 sequences are MNHEY and SMNVEV (reference sequence).

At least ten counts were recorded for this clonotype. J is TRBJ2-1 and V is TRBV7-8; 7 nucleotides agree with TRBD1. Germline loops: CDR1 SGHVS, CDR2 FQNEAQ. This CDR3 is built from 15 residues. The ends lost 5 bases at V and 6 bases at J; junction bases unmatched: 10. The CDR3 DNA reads TGTGCCAGCAGCCGCTACAGGGGTTGGTCCAATGAGCAGTTCTTC. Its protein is CASSRYRGWSNEQFF. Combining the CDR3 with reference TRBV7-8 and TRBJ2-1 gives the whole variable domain GAGVSQSPRYKVAKRGQDVALRCDPISGHVSLFWYQQALGQGPEFLTYFQNEAQLDKSGLPSDRFFAERPEGSVSTLKIQRTQQEDSAVYLCASSRYRGWSNEQFFGPGTRLTVL.

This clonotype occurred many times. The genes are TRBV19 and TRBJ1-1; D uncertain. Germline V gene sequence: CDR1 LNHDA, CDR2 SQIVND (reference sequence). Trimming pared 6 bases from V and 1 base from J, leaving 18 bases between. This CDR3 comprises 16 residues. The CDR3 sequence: CASSPGLKRSNTEAFF. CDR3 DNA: TGTGCCAGTAGCCCCGGTCTCAAGCGGTCGAACACTGAAGCTTTCTTT.

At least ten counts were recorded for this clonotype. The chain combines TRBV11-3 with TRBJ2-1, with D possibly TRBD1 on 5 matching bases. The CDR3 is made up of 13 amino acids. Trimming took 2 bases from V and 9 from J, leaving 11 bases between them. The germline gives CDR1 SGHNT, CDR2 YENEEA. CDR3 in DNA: TGTGCCAGCAGCTTAACAGGCTCGGGTGAGCAGTTCTTC. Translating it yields CASSLTGSGEQFF. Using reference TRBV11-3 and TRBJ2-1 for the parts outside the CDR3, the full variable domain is EAGVVQSPRYKIIEKKQPVAFWCNPISGHNTLYWYLQNLGQGPELLIRYENEEAVDDSQLPKDRFSAERLKGVDSTLKIQPAELGDSAVYLCASSLTGSGEQFFGPGTRLTVL.